The 28 T cell receptor beta chains below all came from one sample that was sequenced in a study of spatial heterogeneity in lung cancer. As for time point: sample taken at primary tumor resection. From tumor, nontumor lung or frozen PBMC, whole RNA was taken unsorted for sequencing. Each CDR3 protein gets one entry after TCRdb re-called the 5' RACE reads with MiXCR. The table has some 22,000 distinct CDR3 sequences, about 5.1% seen once. The starting material was PBMCs, obtained at surgery. The receptors were sampled from a male donor with early-stage non-small cell lung cancer.

At least ten counts were recorded for this clonotype. V and J are TRBV6-2 or TRBV6-3 and TRBJ2-3, with 7 bases lining up with TRBD2. Germline CDR1 and CDR2: MNHEY and SVGEGT. The CDR3 is 13 amino acids. The V gene end was trimmed by 8 bases and the J gene end by 3 bases; junction bases not matched to a gene: 5. CDR3 DNA sequence: TGTGCCAGCGAGCGGGATTTAACAGATACGCAGTATTTT. It yields the protein CASERDLTDTQYF.

The table lists this clonotype with many counts. V is TRBV3-1 and J is TRBJ1-4; possible D gene TRBD1, 5 bases. CDR3 size: 16 residues. V gave up 1 base and J gave up 5 bases, with 14 bases separating them. The germline V gene encodes CDR1 LGHDT and CDR2 YNNKEL (reference sequence). CDR3 nucleotides: TGTGCCAGCAGCCAAGGGTCAGGGTCGGGGAATGAAAAACTGTTTTTT. This translates into CASSQGSGSGNEKLFF.

This clonotype was seen at least ten times. The rearrangement links TRBV7-9 to TRBJ2-7, with 8 bases lining up with TRBD1. CDR3 size: 17 residues. With V trimmed by 5 bases and J by 1 base, 13 bases remained unmatched. Looked up from germline, CDR1 is SEHNR and CDR2 is FQNEAQ (reference sequence). CDR3 sequence: CASSPRTGTMGSYEQYF. Here the CDR3 DNA reads TGTGCCAGCAGCCCCCGGACAGGGACGATGGGGTCCTACGAGCAGTACTTC.

This clonotype rates as medium-sized. CDR3 residues: CASSSTENTEAFF. For the CDR3, the DNA is TGTGCCAGCAGTTCGACGGAAAACACTGAAGCTTTCTTT. V gene TRBV12-3 or TRBV12-4 combines with J gene TRBJ1-1; D is unclear. There are 13 residues in the CDR3. The ends were cut back, 4 bases at V and 2 bases at J, with 8 bases in the middle.

The chain carries TRBV10-3 and TRBJ2-7; weak D call: TRBD2 (5 bases). Germline CDR1 and CDR2: ENHRY and SYGVKD. The CDR3 is 15 amino acids. The V gene lost 3 bases and the J gene lost 2 bases, with 14 bases spanning the gap. The CDR3 is CAISDPVEEAYEQYF. The CDR3 coding sequence is TGTGCCATCAGTGACCCCGTGGAGGAGGCCTACGAGCAGTACTTC.

The sample holds many counts of this clonotype. In DNA, the CDR3 is TGTGCCAGCAGCTTGGAGGGCACAGGGGACTACGAGCAGTACTTC. Protein sequence: CASSLEGTGDYEQYF. This sequence joins TRBV11-2 and TRBJ2-7; a possible D gene is TRBD1 (7 bases). V shed 3 bases and J shed 3 bases, with 15 bases lying between them. The CDR3 sequence is 15 residues long. Germline CDR1 and CDR2: SGHAT and FQNNGV.

The table lists this clonotype with many counts. The V gene is TRBV20-1, the J gene TRBJ2-3; D unresolved. V was trimmed by 5 bases and J by 0 bases, leaving 6 bases between them. The CDR3 is 12 residues long. Germline CDR1 reads DFQATT; CDR2 reads SNEGSKA (reference sequence). Here the CDR3 reads CSAPSSTDTQYF. CDR3 nucleotides: TGCAGTGCTCCATCTAGCACAGATACGCAGTATTTT.

This clonotype was found many times. The J gene is TRBJ2-2, the V gene TRBV9; D may be TRBD2 (5 bases). Germline V gene data show CDR1 as SGDLS and CDR2 as YYNGEE. Deletions cut 0 bases from V and 2 bases from J, with 14 bases between. The CDR3 covers 17 residues. CDR3 nucleotide sequence: TGTGCCAGCAGCGTAGCTCGGGGAACTAGTAACACCGGGGAGCTGTTTTTT. Encoded protein: CASSVARGTSNTGELFF.

This clonotype was detected a few times. The chain joins TRBV30 to TRBJ1-5; D gene ambiguous. This CDR3 comprises 13 residues. V lost 2 bases, J lost 3 bases, and 8 bases lay in between. The germline CDR1 and CDR2 sequences are GTSNPN and SVGIG (reference sequence). The CDR3, as DNA: TGTGCCTGGAGTTTGGAGGCCAATCAGCCCCAGCATTTT. The encoded protein is CAWSLEANQPQHF.

This clonotype was recorded many times. The V and J genes are TRBV6-1 and TRBJ1-5; the match to TRBD1 covers 8 bases. In germline, CDR1 is MNHNS, CDR2 SASEGT. CDR3 size: 15 residues. Losses at the gene ends were 6 bases for V and 6 bases for J; bases not matched to a gene: 10. The DNA for the CDR3 is TGTGCCAGCAGACACCAGGGGGCGAGGGGTCAGCCCCAGCATTTT. Protein sequence: CASRHQGARGQPQHF.

This clonotype was recorded many times. The chain joins TRBV20-1 to TRBJ1-6, with D hard to call. From germline, CDR1 is DFQATT and CDR2 SNEGSKA (reference sequence). The CDR3 has 16 residues. V dropped 5 bases and J dropped 5 bases, with 19 bases sitting between them. The CDR3 reads CSAPKTKIVHNSPLHF. The CDR3 DNA follows: TGCAGTGCTCCCAAAACCAAAATAGTCCATAATTCACCCCTCCACTTT.

There are many counts of this clonotype. The DNA of the CDR3 is TGTGCCAGCAGTTTCTGGACTAGCGACCCCGATACGCAGTATTTT. Translated, it gives CASSFWTSDPDTQYF. V and J are TRBV12-3 or TRBV12-4 and TRBJ2-3; 9 bases are a match to TRBD2. After removal of 3 bases from V and 6 bases from J, the junction contained 7 bases not matched to a gene. The CDR3 has 15 amino acids.

This clonotype was seen repeatedly, ten times or more. The rearrangement links TRBV6-1 to TRBJ2-7; D may match TRBD1 or TRBD2 (5 bases each). The length of the CDR3 is 14 residues. The V end lost 1 base, the J end lost 3 bases, and 10 bases lay between the germline ends. In germline, CDR1 is MNHNS, CDR2 SASEGT. The CDR3 here is CASSEVGGIYEQYF. The CDR3 bases are TGTGCCAGCAGTGAAGTTGGGGGAATCTACGAGCAGTACTTC.

The table lists this clonotype with many counts. As DNA, the CDR3 is TGTGCCTGGAGTATTGCAGATACGCAGTATTTT. Encoded protein: CAWSIADTQYF. The V and J genes are TRBV30 and TRBJ2-3; D gene uncertain. Germline loops: CDR1 GTSNPN, CDR2 SVGIG (reference sequence). The V end lost 2 bases, the J end lost 4 bases, and 4 bases lay between the germline ends. The CDR3 length is 11 residues.

In this sample, this clonotype turned up many times. V usage is TRBV7-3 and J usage is TRBJ2-1; D remains ambiguous. The germline V gene encodes CDR1 SGHTA and CDR2 FQGTGA. This CDR3 has 13 amino acids. Deletions cut 4 bases from V and 6 bases from J, with 10 bases between. The CDR3 region has the DNA TGTGCCAGCAGCTCTCAGGCCCCCAATGAGCAGTTCTTC. As protein: CASSSQAPNEQFF.

The table lists this clonotype with many counts. The V and J genes are TRBV27 and TRBJ2-3; no firm D call. The CDR3 contains 15 residues. The germline V gene has CDR1 MNHEY and CDR2 SMNVEV (reference sequence). V shed 10 bases and J shed 2 bases, with 19 bases lying between them. CDR3 region: CATLSVGSNTDTQYF. CDR3 nucleotide sequence: TGTGCCACCTTATCCGTAGGTTCAAACACAGATACGCAGTATTTT.

J is TRBJ2-1 and V is TRBV28; TRBD1 agrees at 8 bases. The CDR3 length is 15 residues. V was clipped by 5 bases and J by 7 bases; unmatched bases: 10. CDR1 MDHEN and CDR2 SYDVKM come from the germline V gene. CDR3 sequence: CASSPRGQGGNEQFF. The CDR3 DNA is TGTGCCAGCAGTCCCCGAGGACAGGGTGGAAATGAGCAGTTCTTC.

Ten or more counts support this clonotype. The chain links TRBV4-1 to TRBJ1-2, with 8 bases aligning to TRBD1. After removal of 0 bases from V and 8 bases from J, the junction contained 8 bases not matched to a gene. CDR3 length: 15 amino acids. Germline V gene sequence: CDR1 MGHRA, CDR2 YSYEKL. The CDR3 spells CASSQDPQGAEGYTF. The CDR3 region has the DNA TGCGCCAGCAGCCAAGATCCCCAGGGGGCGGAGGGCTACACCTTC.

In this sample, this clonotype turned up many times. The chain uses TRBV6-2 or TRBV6-3 and TRBJ2-6; perhaps D is TRBD1 or TRBD2 (5 bases each). V was clipped by 8 bases and J by 2 bases, with 13 bases between them. Germline lookup yields CDR1 MNHEY and CDR2 SVGEGT. This CDR3 has 15 residues. CDR3 sequence reads: CASHQGAPGANVLTF. In nucleotides, the CDR3 is TGTGCCAGCCATCAGGGAGCGCCTGGGGCCAACGTCCTGACTTTC.

This clonotype was recorded at least ten times. V gene TRBV29-1 combines with J gene TRBJ2-5; 14 bases align to TRBD2. This CDR3 contains 16 residues. The V gene end was trimmed by 0 bases and the J gene end by 1 base; junction bases not matched to a gene: 1. Germline V gene data show CDR1 as SQVTM and CDR2 as ANQGSEA. This CDR3 is CSVEEGLAGVQETQYF. The CDR3 bases are TGCAGCGTTGAAGAGGGACTAGCGGGGGTCCAAGAGACCCAGTACTTC.

This clonotype was observed a single time. This chain uses TRBV6-5 with TRBJ1-4; D gene uncertain. This CDR3 spans 16 amino acids. The germline V gene has CDR1 MNHEY and CDR2 SVGAGI. V lost 3 bases, J lost 0 bases, and 11 bases lay in between. This chain's CDR3 is CASSYRSVATNEKLFF. The DNA of the CDR3 is TGTGCCAGCAGTTATCGTTCAGTTGCAACTAATGAAAAACTGTTTTTT.

This clonotype has at least ten counts. CDR3 protein: CASSSSNYGYTF. The CDR3 coding sequence is TGTGCCAGCAGCAGCTCTAACTATGGCTACACCTTC. This chain uses TRBV11-2 with TRBJ1-2; D gene uncertain. Germline V lookup: CDR1 SGHAT, CDR2 FQNNGV. V shed 5 bases and J shed 0 bases, with 4 bases lying between them. The CDR3 consists of 12 residues. The full variable domain, its missing parts supplied by reference TRBV11-2 and TRBJ1-2, is EAGVAQSPRYKIIEKRQSVAFWCNPISGHATLYWYQQILGQGPKLLIQFQNNGVVDDSQLPKDRFSAERLKGVDSTLKIQPAKLEDSAVYLCASSSSNYGYTFGSGTRLTVV.

This clonotype has at least ten counts. The CDR3 DNA reads as TGTGCCAGCTCCCCCAGAGGGTCCGGGACTGAAGCTTTCTTT. Residues: CASSPRGSGTEAFF. The chain employs TRBV18 and TRBJ1-1; D is uncertain. Germline CDR1 and CDR2: KGHSH and LQKENI. This CDR3 is 14 amino acids long. The ends were cut back, 6 bases at V and 5 bases at J, with 16 bases in the middle.

V is TRBV6-6 and J is TRBJ2-1; TRBD1 matches at 8 bases. With V trimmed by 6 bases and J by 2 bases, 3 bases remained unmatched. CDR1 and CDR2 from the germline V gene are MNHNY and SVGAGI (reference sequence). The CDR3 is 14 amino acids. This CDR3 is CASRDRAPYNEQFF. For the CDR3, the DNA is TGTGCCAGCAGGGACAGGGCCCCCTACAATGAGCAGTTCTTC.

This clonotype was seen repeatedly, ten times or more. The V and J genes are TRBV2 and TRBJ2-4, with 10 bases matching TRBD1. The CDR3 contains 15 residues. After removal of 6 bases from V and 1 base from J, the junction contained 3 bases not matched to a gene. Germline V lookup: CDR1 SNHLY, CDR2 FYNNEI. CDR3 sequence reads: CASSDRGPAKNIQYF. CDR3 bases: TGTGCCAGCAGCGACAGGGGGCCGGCCAAAAACATTCAGTACTTC.

This clonotype showed up many times. The V gene is TRBV6-5, the J gene TRBJ1-1; weak D call: TRBD1 (6 bases). Germline CDR1 MNHEY, CDR2 SVGAGI. The CDR3 sequence is 15 residues long. Trimming cost V 6 bases and J 3 bases, with 17 bases left between them. The CDR3 spells CASRKTGLLDTEAFF. In DNA, the CDR3 is TGTGCCAGCAGAAAAACAGGGCTCTTGGACACTGAAGCTTTCTTT.

This clonotype came up many times. This chain joins TRBV4-2 and TRBJ2-5; tentatively, D is TRBD2 (5 bases). Germline V gene sequence: CDR1 LGHNA, CDR2 YNFKEQ. CDR3 size: 15 residues. V was clipped by 0 bases and J by 5 bases, with 13 bases between them. The CDR3 region is CASSQELGRGETQYF. Here the CDR3 DNA reads TGTGCCAGCAGCCAAGAACTAGGGCGAGGGGAGACCCAGTACTTC.

The chain combines TRBV7-2 with TRBJ1-3; 8 bases are shared with TRBD1. CDR3 length: 15 amino acids. Germline values: CDR1 SGHTA, CDR2 FQGNSA. J lost 2 bases, V lost 5 bases, and 5 bases had no gene match. In DNA form, the CDR3 reads TGTGCCAGCAGCCCACTACAGGGGGCTGGAAACACCATATATTTT. Its protein product is CASSPLQGAGNTIYF.